The following is a TCR beta chain sequence with its context. Its target is not known. Germline CDR1 MGHDK, CDR2 SYGVNS. The V end was cut by 4 bases, the J end by 7 bases, with 8 bases between. The CDR3 loop spans 12 amino acids. This specimen belongs to a study of cytotoxic CD8 clonotypes in ibrutinib-treated CLL. Across the whole study: The group held 11 relapsed/refractory and around 15 treatment-naive patients, with some 17 IGHV unmutated. Study-wide points: The clonality rise at ibrutinib response reflected private clonotype expansion. Baseline clonality, higher than in age-matched healthy donors, tracked circulating CD8+ T-cell counts. A rise in clonality was seen at ibrutinib response, and a fall back toward baseline was seen at progression.

Assay: immunoSEQ multiplex PCR; the TCRdb copy retains only in-frame clones and omits some. The table has some 140,000 clones, under 95% seen once. The chain combines TRBV25-1 with TRBJ2-1; no clear D gene. The TCR comes from a human donor with chronic lymphocytic leukemia. Sequences were derived from PBMCs, sampled after 12 months of ibrutinib treatment. CDR3 in amino acids: CASSGQRNEQFF. The CDR3 DNA reads as TGTGCCAGCAGTGGCCAGAGGAATGAGCAGTTCTTC.